One sample yielded the 8 T cell receptor beta chains listed below, sequenced in a study of CD8 T cells in ankylosing spondylitis. A single record per CDR3 protein comes from TCRdb applying MiXCR to the 5' RACE reads. This sample has a few hundred thousand distinct CDR3 sequences, with less than 25% found just once. The material sequenced was blood, either unsorted or a sorted T cell fraction (not recorded which). The receptor source for this set is a female donor with ankylosing spondylitis or in good health (not recorded which).

This chain links TRBV4-1 with TRBJ2-2; D uncertain. The CDR3 has 17 amino acids. Germline CDR1 MGHRA, CDR2 YSYEKL. Trimming cost V 4 bases and J 2 bases, with 17 bases left between them. CDR3 sequence (DNA): TGCGCCAGCAGCCGACCTCGTGGGGATGTTAACACCGGGGAGCTGTTTTTT. This encodes CASSRPRGDVNTGELFF.

The chain combines TRBV6-5 with TRBJ1-2; unclear D gene. CDR3 length equals 13 residues. Germline loops: CDR1 MNHEY, CDR2 SVGAGI. V was cut by 0 bases and J by 8 bases, with 10 bases left in between. The CDR3 is CASSYSRAMGYTF. The CDR3 DNA sequence: TGTGCCAGCAGTTACTCTCGGGCGATGGGCTACACCTTC.

This sequence joins TRBV6-6 and TRBJ1-5, with D possibly being TRBD1 (5 bases). Per the germline V gene, CDR1 is MNHNY and CDR2 is SVGAGI (reference sequence). V was cut by 5 bases and J by 9 bases, with 11 bases left in between. The CDR3 has 12 amino acids. The DNA for the CDR3 is TGTGCCAGCAGTCCCCGGGGCCCGCCCCAGCATTTT. It codes for CASSPRGPPQHF.

There are a few counts of this clonotype. The chain is built from TRBV2 and TRBJ2-3, with TRBD1 as a possible D gene (5 bases). The CDR3 has 12 amino acids. CDR1 and CDR2 from the germline V gene are SNHLY and FYNNEI. V lost 6 bases and J lost 4, with 8 bases in between. The CDR3 DNA reads TGTGCCAGCAGGAAGACAGCAGATACGCAGTATTTT. This translates into CASRKTADTQYF.

This chain connects TRBV27 to TRBJ2-1; 7 nucleotides agree with TRBD2. The germline CDR1 and CDR2 sequences are MNHEY and SMNVEV (reference sequence). V dropped 3 bases and J dropped 6; count of bases not matched to a gene: 5. The CDR3 runs to 14 residues. CDR3 coding DNA: TGTGCCAGCAGTTTTAGACTAGCAAGCAATGAGCAGTTCTTC. Its protein is CASSFRLASNEQFF.

Comments on this clonotype: The junction differs from germline at one of its ends, possibly a read error. The rearrangement uses TRBV28 and TRBJ1-6, with no clear D. Germline CDR1 MDHEN, CDR2 SYDVKM. The CDR3 has 11 residues. CDR3 amino acids: CASSSGPKKNF. The CDR3 DNA is TGTGCCAGCAGTTCGGGCCCTAAGAAGAACTTT. The variable domain in full, with the rest retrieved from reference TRBV28 and TRBJ1-6, is DVKVTQSSRYLVKRTGEKVFLECVQDMDHENMFWYRQDPGLGLRLIYFSYDVKMKEKGDIPEGYSVSREKKERFSLILESASTNQTSMYLCASSSGPKKNFGNGTRLTVT.

The chain couples TRBV28 to TRBJ2-1; 7 bases are a match to TRBD1. The length of the CDR3 is 16 residues. V trimming: 3 bases; J trimming: 5 bases; junction bases outside the gene matches: 10. Per the germline V gene, CDR1 is MDHEN and CDR2 is SYDVKM. The CDR3 nucleotides are TGTGCCAGCAGTTTGCCGTCACAGGGGCCGCACAATGAGCAGTTCTTC. It translates to CASSLPSQGPHNEQFF.

This clonotype appeared a few times. V gene TRBV29-1 combines with J gene TRBJ1-1, with 9 bases lining up with TRBD1. The CDR3 extends over 15 amino acids. Germline V gene lookup returns CDR1 SQVTM and CDR2 ANQGSEA. V trimming: 7 bases; J trimming: 7 bases; junction bases outside the gene matches: 16. CDR3 region: CSAGTGLIWSSEAFF. CDR3 nucleotides: TGCAGCGCCGGGACAGGGTTAATATGGAGTAGTGAAGCTTTCTTT.